This TCR beta chain originates from a study of blood T cells in healthy people across ages (dated by TCRdb to the mid-2010s). Some background on the complete study: In model experiments, template switching captured roughly one uniquely barcoded TCR beta cDNA molecule for every two T cells. Age-related changes in TCR beta repertoire diversity were measured in the study by deep sequencing normalized with unique cDNA molecular identifiers. Donors were grouped into four age groups: young (average approximately 16 years), middle-aged (39), aged (62) and long-lived (just over 80). The study analyzed two additional independent replicas of 1 million unique cDNA reads from the same blood draw for two donors, one aged 18 to 30 and one aged 80 or older. To avoid experimental bias, donors of different ages were distributed randomly across sequencing lanes.

The protocol used for the library was 5' RACE. This sample was sequenced with an Illumina HiSeq 2500. A second PCR of roughly 6 to 12 cycles was run with a J-beta primer mix and a sample-barcoded 5' primer. A template-switch 5' adaptor carrying 12 random nucleotides introduced a unique molecular identifier onto each TCR beta cDNA molecule. Each sample yielded at least 3 million CDR3-containing paired-end reads. First-strand cDNA was synthesized from all RNA with the Mint cDNA synthesis kit, primed by a TRBC-specific oligonucleotide. All cDNA was treated with uracil-DNA glycosylase and then went through a first 18-cycle PCR with the universal primers M1SS and BC2_uni_R. The authors' pipeline ran thus. For normalization, 1 million high-quality reads were randomly selected from each sample, with every read carrying a distinct molecular identifier. Reads sharing molecular identifiers were discarded rather than binned into consensus sequences. CDR3 identification, clonotype clustering and error correction used MiTCR with a Q25 quality threshold and the strictest error-elimination algorithm. Lower-bound total TCR beta diversity was estimated with a nonparametric unseen species model using Euler transformation. TCRdb ran its own pipeline on the public reads, namely fastp trimming at Q25 and MiXCR clone calling, and kept in-frame beta chains. Every CDR3 protein is listed once, alongside the most common genes and DNA of its rows. The V and J calls were determined by TCRdb, not by the authors. The sample yields 710,000 or so distinct CDR3 sequences; about a fifth were counted once. The ten largest account for about 20% of the sample.

The CDR3 spans 14 residues, from the cysteine through the phenylalanine. The retained sequence is limited to the CDR3, 42 bases, with the frame set at the first base. The germline V gene gives CDR1 as MNHEY and CDR2 as SVGAGI. A distance of 13 bases separates the germline ends of V and J, which lose 6 bases and 2 bases respectively. What the study reported, not specific to this receptor: Observed TCR beta diversity per million T cells fell roughly linearly with age, and a significant reduction was already apparent by age approximately 41. Total diversity estimates from one million sequenced T cells were considered lower bounds and underestimates. A strong correlation was found between observed TCR beta diversity and the percentage of naive T cells measured by flow cytometry. Compared with the aged group, more naive CD4+ T cells, fewer expanded clones and increased TCR diversity were shown by the long-lived group, suggesting age selection. The CMV infection status of donors was not known, potentially confounding age-related changes in expanded clonotypes. Because profiling used bulk unsorted PBMCs, naive and antigen-experienced compartments could not be compared conclusively.

Donors were 40 or so systemically healthy Caucasian individuals from Russia aged 6 to 90 years. Ten milliliters of peripheral blood were drawn from each donor into EDTA-treated Vacutainer tubes. PBMCs were isolated by Ficoll-Paque density-gradient centrifugation, with at least 6 million obtained per sample. Total RNA was extracted from PBMCs with Trizol reagent, with at least 5.5 micrograms obtained per sample. For every donor, an aliquot of PBMCs went through flow cytometry to measure the percentages of naive CD45RAhigh/CD27high T cells. About this clonotype itself: The clone's antigen remains unknown. No much larger clonotype is one base removed from it; base qualities were not supplied.

What was sequenced was blood. The rearranged segments are TRBV6-5 and TRBJ2-5, with an unclear D gene assignment. This TCR was recovered from a man aged 65-85 years in good health. For the CDR3, the sequence is CASRVLGCQETQYF. At the DNA level, the sequence is TGTGCCAGCAGGGTGTTGGGTTGTCAAGAGACCCAGTACTTC.